This T cell receptor beta chain is drawn from a study of control samples from healthy donors and cancer patients. The assay was immunoSEQ multiplex PCR, and TCRdb's table has in-frame clones only and misses some. Of under 200,000 clones in the sample, less than 95% were seen once. V dropped 2 bases and J dropped 3 bases, with 9 bases sitting between them. Germline-derived CDR1 and CDR2 are MNHEY and SVGAGI. The CDR3 runs 14 residues. The chain uses TRBV6-5 and TRBJ2-3, with D perhaps matching TRBD1 or TRBD2 (6 bases each). The sequencing input was PBMCs. The receptor was derived from a man between 60 and 75 years old with colorectal cancer. Here the CDR3 reads CASSYGGGTDTQYF. CDR3 coding DNA: TGTGCCAGCAGTTACGGAGGGGGGACAGATACGCAGTATTTT.